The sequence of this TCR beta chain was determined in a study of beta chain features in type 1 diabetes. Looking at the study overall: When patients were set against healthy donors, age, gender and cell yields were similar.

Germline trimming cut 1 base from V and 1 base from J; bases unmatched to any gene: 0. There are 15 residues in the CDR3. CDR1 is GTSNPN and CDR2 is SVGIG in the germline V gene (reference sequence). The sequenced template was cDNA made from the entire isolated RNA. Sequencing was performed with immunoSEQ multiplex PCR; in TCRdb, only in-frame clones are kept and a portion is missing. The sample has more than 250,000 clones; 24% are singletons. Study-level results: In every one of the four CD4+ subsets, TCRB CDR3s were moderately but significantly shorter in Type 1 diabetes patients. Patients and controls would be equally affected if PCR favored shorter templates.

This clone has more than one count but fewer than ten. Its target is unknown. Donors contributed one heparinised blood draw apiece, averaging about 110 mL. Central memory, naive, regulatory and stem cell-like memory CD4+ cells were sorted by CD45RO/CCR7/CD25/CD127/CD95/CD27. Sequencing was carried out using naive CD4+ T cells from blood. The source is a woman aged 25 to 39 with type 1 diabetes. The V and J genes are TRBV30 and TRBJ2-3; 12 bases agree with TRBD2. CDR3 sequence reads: CAWSGTSGGTDTQYF. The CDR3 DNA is TGTGCCTGGAGTGGGACTAGCGGGGGCACAGATACGCAGTATTTT.